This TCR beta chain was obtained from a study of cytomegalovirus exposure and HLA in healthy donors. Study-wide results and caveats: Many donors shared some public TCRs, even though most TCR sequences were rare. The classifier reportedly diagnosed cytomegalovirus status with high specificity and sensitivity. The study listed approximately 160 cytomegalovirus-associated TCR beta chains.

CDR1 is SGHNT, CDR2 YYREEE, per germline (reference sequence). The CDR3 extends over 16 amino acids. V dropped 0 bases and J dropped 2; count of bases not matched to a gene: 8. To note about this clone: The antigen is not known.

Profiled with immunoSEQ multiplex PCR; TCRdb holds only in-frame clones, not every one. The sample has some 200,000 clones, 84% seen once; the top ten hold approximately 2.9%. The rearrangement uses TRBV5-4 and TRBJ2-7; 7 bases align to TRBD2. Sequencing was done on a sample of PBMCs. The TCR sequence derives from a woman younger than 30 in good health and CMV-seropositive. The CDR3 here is CASSLEAGGTAYEQYF. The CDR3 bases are TGTGCCAGCAGCTTGGAAGCCGGGGGGACCGCCTACGAGCAGTACTTC.